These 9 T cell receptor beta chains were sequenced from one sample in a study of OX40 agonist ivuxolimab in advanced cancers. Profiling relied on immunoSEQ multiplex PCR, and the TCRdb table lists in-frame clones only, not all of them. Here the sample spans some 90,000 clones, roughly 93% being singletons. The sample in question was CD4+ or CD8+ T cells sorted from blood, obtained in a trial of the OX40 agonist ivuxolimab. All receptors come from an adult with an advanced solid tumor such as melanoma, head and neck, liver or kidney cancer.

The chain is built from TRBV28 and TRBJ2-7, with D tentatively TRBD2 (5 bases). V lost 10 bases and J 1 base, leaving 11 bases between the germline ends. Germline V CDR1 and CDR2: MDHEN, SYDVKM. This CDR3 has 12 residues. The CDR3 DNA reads TGTGCCACCCTGCGCGGGTCCTACGAGCAGTACTTC. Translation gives CATLRGSYEQYF.

The CDR3 nucleotides read TGTGCCAGCAGCCTGTCCGGGTGGCAAGAGACCCAGTACTTC. Translated, it gives CASSLSGWQETQYF. The rearrangement links TRBV7-2 to TRBJ2-5; no clear D. V gave up 5 bases and J gave up 2 bases, with 12 bases separating them. This CDR3 is 14 amino acids long. Germline V gene data show CDR1 as SGHTA and CDR2 as FQGNSA.

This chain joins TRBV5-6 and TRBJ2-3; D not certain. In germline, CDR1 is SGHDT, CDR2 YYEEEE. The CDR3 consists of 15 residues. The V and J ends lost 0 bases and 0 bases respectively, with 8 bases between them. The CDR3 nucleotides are TGTGCCAGCAGCTTGGGTAGCCCTAGCACAGATACGCAGTATTTT. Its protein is CASSLGSPSTDTQYF.

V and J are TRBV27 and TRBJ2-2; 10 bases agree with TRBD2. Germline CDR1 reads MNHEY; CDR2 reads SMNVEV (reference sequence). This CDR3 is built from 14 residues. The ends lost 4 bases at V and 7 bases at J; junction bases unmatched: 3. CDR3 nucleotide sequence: TGTGCCAGCAGTTCTAGCGGGAGTATCGGGGAGCTGTTTTTT. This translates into CASSSSGSIGELFF.

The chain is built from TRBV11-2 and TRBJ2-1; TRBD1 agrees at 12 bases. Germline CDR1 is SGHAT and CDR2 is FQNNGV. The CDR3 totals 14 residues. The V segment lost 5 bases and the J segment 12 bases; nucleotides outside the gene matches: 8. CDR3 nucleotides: TGTGCCAGCAGCCCCGGGACAGGGGGCACGGGGCAGTTCTTC. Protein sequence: CASSPGTGGTGQFF.

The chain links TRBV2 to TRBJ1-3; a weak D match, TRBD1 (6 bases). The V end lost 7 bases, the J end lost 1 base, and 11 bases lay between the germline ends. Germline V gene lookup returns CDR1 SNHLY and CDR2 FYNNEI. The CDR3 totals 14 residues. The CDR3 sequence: CASKSTGSGNTIYF. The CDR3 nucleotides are TGTGCCAGCAAATCGACAGGTTCTGGAAACACCATATATTTT.

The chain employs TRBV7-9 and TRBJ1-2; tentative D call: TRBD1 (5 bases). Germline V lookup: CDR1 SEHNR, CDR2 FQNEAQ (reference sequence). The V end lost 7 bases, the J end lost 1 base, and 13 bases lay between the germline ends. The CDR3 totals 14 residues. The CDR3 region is CASTQGTFNYGYTF. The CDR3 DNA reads TGTGCCAGCACCCAGGGTACATTTAACTATGGCTACACCTTC. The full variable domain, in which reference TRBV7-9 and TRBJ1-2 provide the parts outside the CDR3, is DTGVSQNPRHKITKRGQNVTFRCDPISEHNRLYWYRQTLGQGPEFLTYFQNEAQLEKSRLLSDRFSAERPKGSFSTLEIQRTEQGDSAMYLCASTQGTFNYGYTFGSGTRLTVV.

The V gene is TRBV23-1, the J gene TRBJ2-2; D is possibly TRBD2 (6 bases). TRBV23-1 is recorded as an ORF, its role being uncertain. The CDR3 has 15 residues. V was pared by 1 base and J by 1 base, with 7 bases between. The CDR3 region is CASSQWGVNTGELFF. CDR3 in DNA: TGCGCCAGCAGTCAATGGGGGGTGAACACCGGGGAGCTGTTTTTT.

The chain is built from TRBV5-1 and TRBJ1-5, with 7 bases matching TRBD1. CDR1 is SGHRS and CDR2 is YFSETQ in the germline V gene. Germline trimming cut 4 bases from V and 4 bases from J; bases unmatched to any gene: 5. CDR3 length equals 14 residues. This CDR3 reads CASSVGTENQPQHF. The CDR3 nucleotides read TGCGCCAGCAGCGTAGGGACAGAAAATCAGCCCCAGCATTTT.